The subject of this entry is one T cell receptor beta chain. Its antigen is undetermined. This sample is drawn from a study of T cells in localized non-small cell lung cancer. Overall study findings and caveats: Among the top 100 tumor clones, a median about 57 appeared in adjacent lung.

Libraries were prepared by immunoSEQ multiplex PCR; TCRdb keeps only in-frame clonotypes and omits some of them. The table lists tens of thousands of clones, around 89% of them singletons. The V end was cut by 6 bases, the J end by 1 base, with 4 bases between. Germline V gene sequence: CDR1 SGHRS, CDR2 YFSETQ. This CDR3 comprises 12 residues. The clonotype originates from a woman aged 35 to 70 with stage I squamous cell lung carcinoma. This sample comprised peripheral blood, obtained before any cancer treatment. The rearrangement links TRBV5-1 to TRBJ2-2; D is ambiguous. The DNA of the CDR3 is TGCGCCAGCAAGGAGAACACCGGGGAGCTGTTTTTT. This sequence encodes CASKENTGELFF.